A single sample gave rise to the 12 T cell receptor beta chains below, sequenced in a study of blood T cells in healthy people across ages (dated by TCRdb to about 2015). The method behind the library was 5' RACE. Sequencing instrument: Illumina HiSeq 2500. The second PCR ran for about 6 to 12 cycles and used a J-beta primer mix along with a sample-barcoded 5' primer. The raw public data were reprocessed by TCRdb itself: fastp quality trimming at Q25, MiXCR clonotype calling, in-frame beta chains only. A single entry per CDR3 protein holds the most common genes and DNA from its merged rows. In this sample the table shows roughly 700,000 distinct CDR3 sequences, roughly 32% of which occur a single time. Less than 20% of the sample goes to the ten largest clones. Source material: blood. Receptor source: a woman of 80 years or more in good health. Donor details come from another sample of the same person, matched by shared clones.

For the CDR3, the DNA is TGTGCCAGCAGTGAAGTGAATCAGCCCCAGCATTTT. This codes for CASSEVNQPQHF. J is TRBJ1-5 and V is TRBV2; the D is unclear. The CDR3 is made up of 12 amino acids. The V gene's germline CDR1 is SNHLY and CDR2 FYNNEI. The V gene lost 1 base and the J gene lost 4 bases, with 2 bases spanning the gap.

V usage is TRBV12-3 or TRBV12-4 and J usage is TRBJ2-3, with TRBD2 matching 7 bases. The CDR3 loop spans 16 amino acids. The V and J ends lost 6 bases and 3 bases, in that order; junction bases with no gene match: 12. The chain's CDR3 is CASSFLTSGKTDTQYF. DNA for the CDR3: TGTGCCAGCAGCTTCTTGACCAGCGGGAAAACAGATACGCAGTATTTT.

This clonotype has at least ten counts. The chain uses TRBV5-1 and TRBJ2-1; no reliable D call. The germline gives CDR1 SGHRS, CDR2 YFSETQ. The CDR3 totals 13 residues. V lost 0 bases to trimming and J lost 5 bases, with 6 bases between them. The CDR3 nucleotides read TGCGCCAGCAGCTTGGGGACCAACAATGAGCAGTTCTTC. It is translated as CASSLGTNNEQFF.

The chain uses TRBV9 and TRBJ2-7; D not certain. The CDR3 totals 13 residues. Germline V CDR1 and CDR2: SGDLS, YYNGEE. Trimming took off 4 bases at V and 6 bases at J, with 14 bases between the two ends. CDR3 sequence: CASSQGGVFEQYF. The CDR3 DNA is TGTGCCAGCAGCCAAGGTGGGGTGTTCGAGCAGTACTTC.

Only one count was recorded for this clonotype. A much larger clone differs from this one at a single base, so this may be a read error. CDR3 nucleotide sequence: TGTGCCAGCAGCTTAGTAGCGGGACCCCGGGAGGCCCAGTACTTC. It translates to CASSLVAGPREAQYF. This chain connects TRBV11-2 to TRBJ2-5, with 8 nucleotides matching TRBD2. The CDR3 is 15 amino acids. Germline CDR1 SGHAT, CDR2 FQNNGV. After removal of 1 base from V and 9 bases from J, the junction contained 10 bases not matched to a gene.

To note about this clonotype: This may be a read error: a much more frequent sequence differs by one nucleotide. The chain has TRBV2 and TRBJ2-7; D is perhaps TRBD1 (6 bases). Germline V lookup: CDR1 SNHLY, CDR2 FYNNEI. The CDR3 has 13 amino acids. The CDR3 DNA sequence: TGTGCCGGCAGGCCCGGGACAAGCTACGAGCAGTACTTC. Its protein product is CAGRPGTSYEQYF.

This clonotype was observed a handful of times. The chain links TRBV6-6 to TRBJ1-4; possibly TRBD1 for D (5 bases). Trimming cost V 6 bases and J 8 bases, with 19 bases left between them. CDR1 is MNHNY, CDR2 SVGAGI, per germline (reference sequence). The CDR3 is 15 amino acids. The CDR3 region has the DNA TGTGCCAGCAGACGGCTCCCGGGACCGCGGGAAAAACTGTTTTTT. This translates into CASRRLPGPREKLFF.

As concerns this clonotype: The germline gene is not matched at one end of the junction; a read error may be the cause. The V and J genes are TRBV28 and TRBJ2-5; no clear D. Looked up from germline, CDR1 is MDHEN and CDR2 is SYDVKM. CDR3 length equals 13 residues. The CDR3 DNA sequence: TGTGCCGGCAGTTTCCAGTGGGGATTGACCCAGTACTTC. Its protein product is CAGSFQWGLTQYF.

Remarks on this clonotype: This may be a read error: a much more frequent sequence differs by one nucleotide. The chain carries TRBV29-1 and TRBJ2-5; TRBD1 is a possible D gene (6 bases). Per germline, CDR1 SQVTM and CDR2 ANQGSEA. CDR3 length: 13 amino acids. V lost 6 bases and J 5 bases, leaving 16 bases between the germline ends. The CDR3 DNA reads as TGCAGCGTGATCCAGGGGATAAGCGAGACCCAGTACTTC. Translating it yields CSVIQGISETQYF.

In this sample, this clonotype turned up many times. The chain recombines TRBV5-1 with TRBJ2-5; D possibly uses TRBD1 or TRBD2 (7 bases each). This CDR3 contains 15 residues. Germline V gene sequence: CDR1 SGHRS, CDR2 YFSETQ. V was cut by 4 bases and J by 2 bases, with 15 bases left in between. The chain's CDR3 is CASSGSQGGQETQYF. The CDR3 nucleotides read TGCGCCAGCAGCGGGTCTCAGGGGGGGCAAGAGACCCAGTACTTC.

This clonotype was seen at least ten times. This chain uses TRBV20-1 with TRBJ1-5; D might be TRBD1 (5 bases). The ends were cut back, 1 base at V and 0 bases at J, with 16 bases in the middle. There are 17 residues in the CDR3. Germline CDR1 DFQATT, CDR2 SNEGSKA (reference sequence). The CDR3 sequence: CSARGRGTVYSNQPQHF. In nucleotides, the CDR3 is TGCAGTGCTAGAGGAAGAGGGACGGTTTATAGCAATCAGCCCCAGCATTTT.

This clonotype was counted at least ten times. The V gene is TRBV4-2, the J gene TRBJ2-1; 14 bases fit TRBD2. This CDR3 region has 19 residues. Germline-derived CDR1 and CDR2 are LGHNA and YNFKEQ. The V segment lost 0 bases and the J segment 4 bases; nucleotides outside the gene matches: 8. CDR3 in amino acids: CASSQDGTSGGVRYNEQFF. The CDR3, as DNA: TGTGCCAGCAGCCAAGACGGGACTAGCGGGGGAGTCCGGTACAATGAGCAGTTCTTC.